The source of this T cell receptor beta chain is a study of T cell repertoires in cytomegalovirus infection. Looking at the study overall: Epitope selection comprised recently identified HLA-C-restricted CMV epitopes and well-studied HLA-B-restricted CMV epitopes. Public signatures in TCR beta pointed to CMV infection and matching HLA type. General study results and limits: Frequencies of public TCR beta families were cumulated, and this identified carriers of CMV plus the relevant HLA. Clonotypes of TCR beta that were HLA-C-restricted and CMV-specific dominated the ex vivo response.

In its sample, this clonotype was seen a few times. The antigen is unknown. TCRdb recomputed calls from the reads with MiXCR, one row per CDR3 protein. The table includes 650,000 to 850,000 distinct CDR3 sequences, roughly 28% detected once. V gave up 3 bases and J gave up 0 bases, with 15 bases separating them. The CDR3 sequence is 17 residues long. V is TRBV12-3 or TRBV12-4 and J is TRBJ1-3, with a tentative D call TRBD1 (5 bases). The source is a human donor in good health (CMV status not recorded). Some clones in this sample may be carry-over from other donors' samples. Sequencing was performed on cultured CD8+ T cells from PBMCs, taken from culture after CMV antigen stimulation. CDR3 DNA sequence: TGTGCCAGCAGTTTCGACCGGGCAGGGAACTCTGGAAACACCATATATTTT. This translates into CASSFDRAGNSGNTIYF.